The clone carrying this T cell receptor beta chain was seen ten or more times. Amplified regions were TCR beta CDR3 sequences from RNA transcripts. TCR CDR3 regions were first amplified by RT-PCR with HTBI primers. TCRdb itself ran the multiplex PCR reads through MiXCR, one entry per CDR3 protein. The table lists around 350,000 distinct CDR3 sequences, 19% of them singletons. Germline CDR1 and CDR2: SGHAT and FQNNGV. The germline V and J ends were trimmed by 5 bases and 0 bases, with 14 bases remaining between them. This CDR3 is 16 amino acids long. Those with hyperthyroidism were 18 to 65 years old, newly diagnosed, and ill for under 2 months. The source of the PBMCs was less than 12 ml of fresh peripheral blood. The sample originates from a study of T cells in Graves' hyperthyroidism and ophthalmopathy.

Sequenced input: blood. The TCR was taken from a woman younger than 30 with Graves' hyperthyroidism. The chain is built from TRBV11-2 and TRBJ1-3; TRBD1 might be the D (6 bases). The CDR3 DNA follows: TGTGCCAGCAGCACCCAAGGGACAATCTCTGGAAACACCATATATTTT. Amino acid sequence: CASSTQGTISGNTIYF.